The 27 T cell receptor beta chains in this list originate from one sample, sequenced in a study of blood T cell repertoires in COVID-19. Assay: immunoSEQ multiplex PCR; the TCRdb copy retains only in-frame clones and omits some. The repertoire holds about 260,000 clones, with roughly nine tenths as singletons. Sequencing was done on a sample of peripheral blood. All receptors derive from a man aged 55 to 69 who had recovered from COVID-19.

The chain is built from TRBV15 and TRBJ1-1; maybe TRBD1 (6 bases). Germline values: CDR1 LNHNV, CDR2 YYDKDF (reference sequence). Deletions cut 1 base from V and 5 bases from J, with 14 bases between. The CDR3 is 15 residues long. In DNA, the CDR3 is TGTGCCACCAGCAGAGCCAGTGCAGGGGATACTGAAGCTTTCTTT. This codes for CATSRASAGDTEAFF.

The V call is TRBV28, the J call TRBJ2-7; maybe TRBD1 (6 bases). V shed 3 bases and J shed 2 bases, with 8 bases lying between them. The length of the CDR3 is 13 residues. Germline V gene data show CDR1 as MDHEN and CDR2 as SYDVKM. This CDR3 reads CASSFQGTYEQYF. The DNA of the CDR3 is TGTGCCAGCAGTTTTCAGGGGACCTACGAGCAGTACTTC.

This chain links TRBV5-4 with TRBJ2-2; 8 bases are a match to TRBD2. The length of the CDR3 is 15 residues. The germline gives CDR1 SGHNT, CDR2 YYREEE (reference sequence). With 2 bases clipped from V and 11 bases from J, the junction kept 11 bases outside the gene matches. The CDR3 loop reads CASSLRGAGAHELFF. In nucleotides, the CDR3 is TGTGCCAGCAGCTTACGAGGAGCGGGGGCCCACGAGCTGTTTTTT. Full variable domain (rest looked up from reference TRBV5-4 and TRBJ2-2): ETGVTQSPTHLIKTRGQQVTLRCSSQSGHNTVSWYQQALGQGPQFIFQYYREEENGRGNFPPRFSGLQFPNYSSELNVNALELDDSALYLCASSLRGAGAHELFFGEGSRLTVL.

V and J are TRBV18 and TRBJ1-2, with 7 bases matching TRBD1. Germline CDR1 and CDR2: KGHSH and LQKENI. Trimming at V came to 8 bases and at J to 0 bases, leaving 6 bases not matched to a gene. The CDR3 is made up of 14 amino acids. In DNA form, the CDR3 reads TGTGCCAGCAACCCGGGACAGACTAACTATGGCTACACCTTC. It specifies CASNPGQTNYGYTF.

The J gene is TRBJ1-1, the V gene TRBV18, with D perhaps TRBD1 (5 bases). CDR3 length: 18 residues. Germline-derived CDR1 and CDR2 are KGHSH and LQKENI. Trimming pared 5 bases from V and 1 base from J, leaving 23 bases between. CDR3 nucleotide sequence: TGTGCCAGCTCATCCACTCGAGGAGTCTCAGGGCCGAACACTGAAGCTTTCTTT. Amino acids: CASSSTRGVSGPNTEAFF.

V is TRBV24-1 and J is TRBJ1-2; 10 bases align to TRBD1. After removal of 5 bases from V and 7 bases from J, the junction contained 12 bases not matched to a gene. Germline loops: CDR1 KGHDR, CDR2 SFDVKD. The CDR3 covers 16 residues. The DNA for the CDR3 is TGTGCCACCAGTGCCGGGACAGGGGATGTTGCGAGTGGCTACACCTTC. Translating it yields CATSAGTGDVASGYTF.

This chain connects TRBV20-1 to TRBJ2-2; TRBD1 is a possible D gene (5 bases). The V gene's germline CDR1 is DFQATT and CDR2 SNEGSKA (reference sequence). CDR3 length equals 16 residues. Deletions cut 3 bases from V and 0 bases from J, with 14 bases between. This CDR3 is CSASPLRATNTGELFF. In DNA form, the CDR3 reads TGCAGTGCTAGTCCCCTCAGGGCTACGAACACCGGGGAGCTGTTTTTT.

The chain employs TRBV24-1 and TRBJ2-1, with TRBD1 identical over 7 bases. V lost 4 bases to trimming and J lost 2 bases; unmatched junction nucleotides: 1. The germline CDR1 and CDR2 sequences are KGHDR and SFDVKD. This CDR3 has 14 amino acids. Written as DNA, the CDR3 is TGTGCCACCAGTGAAGACAGGGCCTACAATGAGCAGTTCTTC. This encodes CATSEDRAYNEQFF.

This clone has just one count. The chain couples TRBV12-2 to TRBJ2-7; the table's D call TRBD2 went unverified against the DNA. TRBV12-2 is flagged as a pseudogene. The CDR3 is 15 residues long. The CDR3 reads CASRPPGGGSYEQYF. The CDR3 nucleotides read TGTGCAAGTCGCCCGCCCGGCGGGGGTTCCTACGAGCAGTACTTC.

This clone has more than one count but fewer than ten. V is TRBV5-6 and J is TRBJ1-5; no clear D. The CDR3 sequence is 16 residues long. CDR1 and CDR2 (germline): SGHDT, YYEEEE. Trimming removed 2 bases at V and 0 bases at J, with 12 bases between. The CDR3 spells CASSFFAGPSNQPQHF. The CDR3 DNA reads TGTGCCAGCAGCTTTTTCGCAGGCCCTAGCAATCAGCCCCAGCATTTT.

The chain joins TRBV11-3 to TRBJ2-5; 11 bases agree with TRBD2. CDR1 and CDR2 from the germline V gene are SGHNT and YENEEA. The CDR3 is made up of 19 amino acids. V shed 3 bases, J shed 1 base, and the junction held 13 bases outside the gene matches. The CDR3 protein is CASSFPHSGGAKSQETQYF. CDR3 nucleotide sequence: TGTGCCAGCAGCTTCCCCCATAGCGGGGGGGCCAAGTCCCAAGAGACCCAGTACTTC.

This rearrangement joins TRBV18 to TRBJ2-1, with 7 bases matching TRBD1. The CDR3 sequence is 14 residues long. The V and J ends lost 4 bases and 2 bases, in that order; junction bases with no gene match: 2. Per germline, CDR1 KGHSH and CDR2 LQKENI. As DNA, the CDR3 is TGTGCCAGCTCACTCGACAGGGCCTACAATGAGCAGTTCTTC. It translates to CASSLDRAYNEQFF.

The rearrangement uses TRBV5-5 and TRBJ1-2; D gene uncertain. This CDR3 has 14 residues. The ends were cut back, 1 base at V and 3 bases at J, with 10 bases in the middle. Germline V CDR1 and CDR2: SGHKS, YYEKEE (reference sequence). CDR3 nucleotide sequence: TGTGCCAGCAGCTTGTACGAGATCGACTATGGCTACACCTTC. Translated: CASSLYEIDYGYTF.

The rearrangement uses TRBV6-5 and TRBJ2-2; TRBD1 agrees at 7 bases. This CDR3 has 15 amino acids. After removal of 0 bases from V and 6 bases from J, the junction contained 4 bases not matched to a gene. Per germline, CDR1 MNHEY and CDR2 SVGAGI. The CDR3 protein is CASSYSRQGSGELFF. The CDR3 coding sequence is TGTGCCAGCAGTTACTCGCGACAGGGCTCCGGGGAGCTGTTTTTT.

The rearrangement joins TRBV5-1 to TRBJ2-7, with 9 bases fitting TRBD1. CDR3 length equals 16 residues. Germline CDR1 is SGHRS and CDR2 is YFSETQ. V shed 2 bases, J shed 3 bases, and the junction held 9 bases outside the gene matches. CDR3 residues: CASSLLRTGVDYEQYF. The CDR3, as DNA: TGCGCCAGCAGCTTATTGAGGACAGGGGTTGACTACGAGCAGTACTTC. The complete variable domain, with remaining parts taken from reference TRBV5-1 and TRBJ2-7, reads KAGVTQTPRYLIKTRGQQVTLSCSPISGHRSVSWYQQTPGQGLQFLFEYFSETQRNKGNFPGRFSGRQFSNSRSEMNVSTLELGDSALYLCASSLLRTGVDYEQYFGPGTRLTVT.

Turning to this clone: The same CDR3 arises from other DNA sequences in this sample as well. The J gene is TRBJ1-3, the V gene TRBV6-5; the D is unclear. This CDR3 is 15 amino acids long. Germline V lookup: CDR1 MNHEY, CDR2 SVGAGI. The germline V and J ends were trimmed by 0 bases and 2 bases, with 8 bases remaining between them. CDR3 in amino acids: CASSYSSGAGNTIYF. CDR3 DNA: TGTGCCAGCAGTTACTCTAGCGGGGCTGGAAACACCATATATTTT.

J is TRBJ1-2 and V is TRBV30; D ambiguous. Germline V CDR1 and CDR2: GTSNPN, SVGIG (reference sequence). This CDR3 has 13 residues. V was cut by 8 bases and J by 5 bases, with 18 bases left in between. CDR3: CALIAGARYGYTF. CDR3 DNA: TGTGCCCTGATTGCCGGTGCCCGGTATGGCTACACCTTC.

The chain recombines TRBV6-5 with TRBJ2-7, with D possibly being TRBD1 (6 bases). The V end lost 4 bases, the J end lost 0 bases, and 13 bases lay between the germline ends. The CDR3 is 15 amino acids. Germline V gene data show CDR1 as MNHEY and CDR2 as SVGAGI. DNA for the CDR3: TGTGCCAGCAGTTCCCCAGGGACACTCTCCTACGAGCAGTACTTC. Encoded protein: CASSSPGTLSYEQYF.

This chain connects TRBV2 to TRBJ1-2, with no clear D. Germline lookup yields CDR1 SNHLY and CDR2 FYNNEI. Trimming stripped 3 bases from V and 4 bases from J, with 6 bases between. This CDR3 contains 12 residues. The CDR3 is CASSDSVYGYTF. CDR3 DNA sequence: TGTGCCAGCAGTGACTCTGTCTATGGCTACACCTTC.

This clone was counted once. CDR3 in amino acids: CASSTDRRYGYTF. CDR3 nucleotides: TGTGCCAGCAGCACCGACAGGAGGTATGGCTACACCTTC. The chain carries TRBV12-3 or TRBV12-4 and TRBJ1-2, with TRBD1 as a possible D gene (6 bases). Trimming shortened V by 6 bases and J by 5 bases, and 13 bases separated the two germline ends. CDR3 length: 13 amino acids.

This sequence joins TRBV13 and TRBJ1-2; no clear D. The CDR3 consists of 13 residues. Trimming cost V 2 bases and J 0 bases, with 4 bases left between them. Germline CDR1 PRHDT, CDR2 FYEKMQ (reference sequence). This CDR3 is CASSLSANYGYTF. The CDR3 nucleotides read TGTGCCAGCAGCTTATCAGCTAACTATGGCTACACCTTC.

The chain carries TRBV23-1 and TRBJ1-1; D unresolved. TRBV23-1 falls under the ORF class, with uncertain function. This CDR3 has 14 amino acids. Trimming shortened V by 6 bases and J by 1 base, and 12 bases separated the two germline ends. For the CDR3, the DNA is TGCGCCAGCAGCCCCCAGGTTGGGAACACTGAAGCTTTCTTT. This encodes CASSPQVGNTEAFF.

This clone was counted only a few times. The J gene is TRBJ1-1, the V gene TRBV7-2, with 9 positions matching TRBD1. The trim removed 2 bases at V and 0 bases at J, leaving 10 bases unmatched. Germline lookup yields CDR1 SGHTA and CDR2 FQGNSA. CDR3 size: 18 residues. The CDR3 DNA reads TGTGCCAGCAGCTTAACCGGACAGGGGTGGTCCATGAACACTGAAGCTTTCTTT. Amino acid sequence: CASSLTGQGWSMNTEAFF.

J is TRBJ2-7 and V is TRBV27; the match to TRBD1 covers 11 bases. The J segment lost 6 bases and the V segment lost 8 bases, leaving 9 bases of the junction unmatched. CDR3 length equals 14 residues. The germline gives CDR1 MNHEY, CDR2 SMNVEV (reference sequence). In DNA form, the CDR3 reads TGTGCCAGCTGTGGGGGGACAGGGGGGGGCGAGCAGTACTTC. This encodes CASCGGTGGGEQYF.

The rearrangement joins TRBV6-2 or TRBV6-3 to TRBJ1-1; D gene uncertain. The CDR3 is 12 amino acids. Germline V gives CDR1 MNHEY, CDR2 SVGEGT. V was pared by 0 bases and J by 10 bases, with 9 bases between. The CDR3 spells CASSYSVGPAFF. The CDR3 DNA reads TGTGCCAGCAGTTACTCCGTGGGCCCAGCTTTCTTT.

The V gene is TRBV6-2 or TRBV6-3, the J gene TRBJ2-2; D may be TRBD2 (5 bases). This CDR3 contains 13 residues. V was clipped by 6 bases and J by 7 bases, with 12 bases between them. CDR1 MNHEY and CDR2 SVGEGT come from the germline V gene. The chain's CDR3 is CASSPTILGELFF. CDR3 in DNA: TGTGCCAGCAGCCCGACTATTCTCGGGGAGCTGTTTTTT.

The genes are TRBV19 and TRBJ2-5; 16 nucleotides agree with TRBD2. J was trimmed by 0 bases and V by 6 bases; bases with no gene match: 1. The CDR3 contains 16 residues. Per the germline V gene, CDR1 is LNHDA and CDR2 is SQIVND (reference sequence). The CDR3 loop is CASRGLAGGNQETQYF. CDR3 in DNA: TGTGCCAGTAGGGGACTAGCGGGGGGGAACCAAGAGACCCAGTACTTC. Drawing the rest from reference TRBV19 and TRBJ2-5, the complete variable domain is DGGITQSPKYLFRKEGQNVTLSCEQNLNHDAMYWYRQDPGQGLRLIYYSQIVNDFQKGDIAEGYSVSREKKESFPLTVTSAQKNPTAFYLCASRGLAGGNQETQYFGPGTRLLVL.